These 7 T cell receptor beta chains were sequenced from one sample in a study of cytomegalovirus exposure and HLA in healthy donors. PCR was performed using 60 Vbeta and 13 Jbeta primers. TCRdb's table, derived via immunoSEQ multiplex PCR, lists solely in-frame clones and lacks some. Of over 70,000 clones detected, 78% appear once; the ten largest clones hold 2.5%. The sequenced sample was PBMCs. Source of these receptors: a male donor in good health and CMV-seropositive.

The rearrangement joins TRBV9 to TRBJ2-3; TRBD2 aligns across 10 bases. The J segment lost 6 bases and the V segment lost 3 bases, leaving 4 bases of the junction unmatched. CDR1 is SGDLS and CDR2 is YYNGEE in the germline V gene. This CDR3 is 14 amino acids long. CDR3 sequence (DNA): TGTGCCAGCAGCGCCAGCGGGAGGGCCGATACGCAGTATTTT. This translates into CASSASGRADTQYF.

V is TRBV5-1 and J is TRBJ2-1, with 7 bases fitting TRBD1. The CDR3 extends over 18 amino acids. The germline CDR1 and CDR2 sequences are SGHRS and YFSETQ. V lost 4 bases and J lost 3; bases outside the gene matches: 16. The CDR3 DNA reads TGCGCCAGCAGCCAAACCAACCCCCGGGACAGTAACTACAATGAGCAGTTCTTC. Protein sequence: CASSQTNPRDSNYNEQFF.

This chain links TRBV7-3 with TRBJ2-3; perhaps TRBD1 as D (5 bases). This CDR3 spans 18 amino acids. V was trimmed by 5 bases and J by 2 bases, leaving 23 bases between them. The germline V gene encodes CDR1 SGHTA and CDR2 FQGTGA. This chain's CDR3 is CASSPRPLSGAPTDTQYF. CDR3 bases: TGTGCCAGCAGCCCCCGGCCCCTTTCTGGGGCCCCCACAGATACGCAGTATTTT.

The chain joins TRBV5-1 to TRBJ1-1; D may be TRBD1 (5 bases). With 0 bases removed from V and 4 bases from J, the gap between germline ends came to 16 bases. This CDR3 comprises 16 residues. Germline V gene data show CDR1 as SGHRS and CDR2 as YFSETQ. The CDR3 region has the DNA TGCGCCAGCAGCTTGGTTGGTCCCAGAAGGGGCACTGAAGCTTTCTTT. Its translation: CASSLVGPRRGTEAFF.

The chain carries TRBV15 and TRBJ2-1, with TRBD2 identical over 7 bases. The V and J ends lost 1 base and 10 bases, in that order; junction bases with no gene match: 13. The CDR3 is 16 residues long. CDR1 and CDR2 from the germline V gene are LNHNV and YYDKDF (reference sequence). The CDR3: CATSRGSSGLRLEQFF. The DNA for the CDR3 is TGTGCCACCAGCAGAGGCTCTAGCGGTCTTAGGTTGGAGCAGTTCTTC.

This clone has a handful of counts. For the CDR3, the DNA is TGCGCCAGCAGCCAAGAAGGGCATGGGCGAGTGGCGGGAGGGCCGTACACCGGGGAGCTGTTTTTT. Translating gives CASSQEGHGRVAGGPYTGELFF. The chain employs TRBV4-1 and TRBJ2-2, with 9 bases that match TRBD2. The CDR3 runs to 22 residues. V shed 0 bases, J shed 3 bases, and the junction held 20 bases outside the gene matches. In germline, CDR1 is MGHRA, CDR2 YSYEKL.

The rearrangement joins TRBV6-5 to TRBJ2-2; D perhaps matches TRBD1 (6 bases). Trimming took 6 bases from V and 1 from J, leaving 12 bases between them. CDR3 size: 15 residues. Germline CDR1 is MNHEY and CDR2 is SVGAGI. CDR3 sequence: CASRDEGVNTGELFF. The CDR3 DNA reads TGTGCCAGCAGGGACGAGGGGGTGAACACCGGGGAGCTGTTTTTT.